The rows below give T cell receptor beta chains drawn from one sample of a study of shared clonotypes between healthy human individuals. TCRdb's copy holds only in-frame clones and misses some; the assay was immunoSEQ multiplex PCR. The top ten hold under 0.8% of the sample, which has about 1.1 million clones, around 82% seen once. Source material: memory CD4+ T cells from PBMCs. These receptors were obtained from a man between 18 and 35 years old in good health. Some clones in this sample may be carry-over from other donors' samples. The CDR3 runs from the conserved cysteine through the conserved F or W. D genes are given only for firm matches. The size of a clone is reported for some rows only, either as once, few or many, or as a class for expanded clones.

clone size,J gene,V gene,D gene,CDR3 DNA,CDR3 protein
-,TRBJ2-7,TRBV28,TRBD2,TGTGCCAGCAGGTCGGGAGGGGTGGCCTCCTACGAGCAGTACTTC,CASRSGGVASYEQYF
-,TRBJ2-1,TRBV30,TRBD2,TGTGCCTTGACTAGCGGGAGGGCCGGGTCCTACAATGAGCAGTTCTTC,CALTSGRAGSYNEQFF
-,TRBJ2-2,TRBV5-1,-,TGCGCCAGCAGCTTGGGACAGGTCAACACCGGGGAGCTGTTTTTT,CASSLGQVNTGELFF
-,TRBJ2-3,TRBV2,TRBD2,TGTGCCAGCAGTTACACGGGACTAGCGGGCCTCACAGATACGCAGTATTTT,CASSYTGLAGLTDTQYF
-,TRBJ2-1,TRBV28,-,TGTGCCAGCAGTTTACAGCTCGTTGAGCTTAAGTTCTTC,CASSLQLVELKFF
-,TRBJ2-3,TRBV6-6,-,TGTGCCAGCAGTTACCTTGGCGGGATTGCAGATACGCAGTATTTT,CASSYLGGIADTQYF
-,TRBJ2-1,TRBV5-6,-,TGTGCCAGCAGCTTACGGTTAAACGAGCAGTTCTTC,CASSLRLNEQFF
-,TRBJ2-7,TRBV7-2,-,TGTGCCAGCAGCTTCCGGTACGAGCAGTACTTC,CASSFRYEQYF
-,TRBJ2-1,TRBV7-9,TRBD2,TGTGCCAGCAGCTCTCTAGCGGACAATGAGCAGTTCTTC,CASSSLADNEQFF
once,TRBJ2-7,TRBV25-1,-,TGTGCCAGCAGTGACTTGCCCCTTGGGTACGAGCAGTACTTC,CASSDLPLGYEQYF
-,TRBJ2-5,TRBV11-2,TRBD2,TGTGCCAGCAGCTTTGGACTAGCGGGAACGGAGACCCAGTACTTC,CASSFGLAGTETQYF
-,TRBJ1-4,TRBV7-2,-,TGTGCCAGCAGCTTAAATCGGGGAAAACTGTTTTTT,CASSLNRGKLFF
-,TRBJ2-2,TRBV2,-,TGTGCCAGCGGCCCACGGTCAAGCGGGAACACCGGGGAGCTGTTTTTT,CASGPRSSGNTGELFF
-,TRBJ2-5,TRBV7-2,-,TGTGCCAGCAGTTCACAAGGGAGTCGGGAGACCCAGTACTTC,CASSSQGSRETQYF
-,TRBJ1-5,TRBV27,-,TGTGCCAGCAGTTTGCGGCGCAATCAGCCCCAGCATTTT,CASSLRRNQPQHF
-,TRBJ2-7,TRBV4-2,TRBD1,TGTGCCAGCAGCCAAGCCCTACGACAGGGGCTCTCCTACGAGCAGTACTTC,CASSQALRQGLSYEQYF
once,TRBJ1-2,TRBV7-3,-,TGTGCCAGCAGCCCCACCACCAGTACCGGCTACACCTTC,CASSPTTSTGYTF
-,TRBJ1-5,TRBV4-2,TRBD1,TGTGCCAGCAGCCAAGGGGGACAGGAGAATCAGCCCCAGCATTTT,CASSQGGQENQPQHF
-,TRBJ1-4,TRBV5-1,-,TGCGCCAGCAGCTTGGTCGGGCTGAGTAATGAAAAACTGTTTTTT,CASSLVGLSNEKLFF
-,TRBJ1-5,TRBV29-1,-,TGCAGCGTTCGGGGCGACGGCAATCAGCCCCAGCATTTT,CSVRGDGNQPQHF
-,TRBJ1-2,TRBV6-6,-,TGTGCCAGCTCCTGGGGTCCGGGTGGCTACACCTTC,CASSWGPGGYTF
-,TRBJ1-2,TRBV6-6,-,TGTGCCAGCAGGGTCATAAACGTATGGGGTGGCTACACCTTC,CASRVINVWGGYTF
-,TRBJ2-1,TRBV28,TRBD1,TGTGCCAGCAGTTCATACAGGGGGCGCTCCTACAATGAGCAGTTCTTC,CASSSYRGRSYNEQFF
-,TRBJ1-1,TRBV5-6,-,TGTGCCAGCAGCTTGAATCGGGGAAGTATGAACACTGAAGCTTTCTTT,CASSLNRGSMNTEAFF
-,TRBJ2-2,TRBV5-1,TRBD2,TGCGCCAGCAGCTTGGTAGCGGGAGCTCACACCGGGGAGCTGTTTTTT,CASSLVAGAHTGELFF
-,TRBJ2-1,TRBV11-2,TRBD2,TGTGCCAGCAGCTTAGTAGCGGGAGGGTACAATGAGCAGTTCTTC,CASSLVAGGYNEQFF
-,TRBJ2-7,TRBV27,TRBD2,TGTGCCAGCAGGTACGGGACTAGCGGGGCCTACGAGCAGTACTTC,CASRYGTSGAYEQYF
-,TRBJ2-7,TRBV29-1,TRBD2,TGCAGCGTTCTGGGGGGGAGAGGCGACGAGCAGTACTTC,CSVLGGRGDEQYF
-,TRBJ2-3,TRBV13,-,TGTGCCAGCAGCCCATGGACAGGAGGGACCACAGATACGCAGTATTTT,CASSPWTGGTTDTQYF
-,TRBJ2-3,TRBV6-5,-,TGTGCCAGCAGTTACTCACACCCGGGCACAGATACGCAGTATTTT,CASSYSHPGTDTQYF
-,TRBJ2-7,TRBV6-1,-,TGTGCCAGCAGTGAGGTCATCCCCTCCTACGAGCAGTACTTC,CASSEVIPSYEQYF
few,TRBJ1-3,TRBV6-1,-,TGTGCCAGCAGTGAAGGACGTTTCTCTGGAAACACCATATATTTT,CASSEGRFSGNTIYF
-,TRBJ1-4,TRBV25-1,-,TGTGCCAGCGTAGGGACCGCCGGGGGGAATGAAAAACTGTTTTTT,CASVGTAGGNEKLFF
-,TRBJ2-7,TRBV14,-,TGTGCCAGCAGCCAGGCCTTGGGACGCTTAGAGCAGTACTTC,CASSQALGRLEQYF
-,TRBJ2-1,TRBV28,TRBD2,TGTGCCAGCAACCTAGCGGGAGTTACCAATGAGCAGTTCTTC,CASNLAGVTNEQFF
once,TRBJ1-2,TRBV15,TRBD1,TGTGCCACCAGCCCCCCTGCAGGGGGGTCTCGGGATGGCTACACCTTC,CATSPPAGGSRDGYTF
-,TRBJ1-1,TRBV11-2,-,TGTGCCAGCAGCTTCCCGAACACTGAAGCTTTCTTT,CASSFPNTEAFF
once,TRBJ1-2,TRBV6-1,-,TGTGCCAGCAGGATACAGGGAAGCTATGGCTACACCTTC,CASRIQGSYGYTF
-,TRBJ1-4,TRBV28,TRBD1,TGTGCCAGCTTACAGGGGAGAGAAAAACTGTTTTTT,CASLQGREKLFF
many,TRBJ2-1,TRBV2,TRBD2,TGTGCCAGCAGTGGGACTAGCGGGAGTATCAATGAGCAGTTCTTC,CASSGTSGSINEQFF
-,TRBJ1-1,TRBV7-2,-,TGTGCCAGCAGCCGGGGACCTATCTACCCTGAAGCTTTCTTT,CASSRGPIYPEAFF
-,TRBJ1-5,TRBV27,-,TGTGCCAGCAGTTTCGGGGGGGGACAGCCCCAGCATTTT,CASSFGGGQPQHF
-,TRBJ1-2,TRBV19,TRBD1,TGTGCCAGTAGGGGACAGTCTCTCCAGAGGAACTATGGCTACACCTTC,CASRGQSLQRNYGYTF
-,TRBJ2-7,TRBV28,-,TGTGCCAGCAGTTTAGTGGACAGAGCCTACGAGCAGTACTTC,CASSLVDRAYEQYF
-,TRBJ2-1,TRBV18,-,TGTGCCAGCTCACCATCACTGACAGGAGTTCACAATGAGCAGTTCTTC,CASSPSLTGVHNEQFF